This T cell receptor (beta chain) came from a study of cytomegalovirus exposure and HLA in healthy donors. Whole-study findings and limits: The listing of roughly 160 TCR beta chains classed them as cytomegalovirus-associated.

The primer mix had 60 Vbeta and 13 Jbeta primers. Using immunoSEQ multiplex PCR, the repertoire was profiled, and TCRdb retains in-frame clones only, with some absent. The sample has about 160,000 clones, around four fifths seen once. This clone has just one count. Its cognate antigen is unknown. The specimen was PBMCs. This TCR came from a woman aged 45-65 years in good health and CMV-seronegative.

The CDR3 protein is CASSLLRQGLYEQYF. DNA for the CDR3: TGTGCCAGCAGTTTACTCCGACAGGGACTCTACGAGCAGTACTTC. The V and J genes are TRBV27 and TRBJ2-5; a possible D gene is TRBD1 (7 bases). The closer fit of TRBJ2-7 to the DNA end suggests the J call may be wrong. Germline lookup yields CDR1 MNHEY and CDR2 SMNVEV (reference sequence). This CDR3 is 15 amino acids long.